These 30 T cell receptor beta chains were sequenced from one sample in a study of early T cells in non-severe SARS-CoV-2 infection. MiXCR, applied by TCRdb to the 5' RACE reads, yields one record per CDR3 protein. The repertoire includes tens of thousands of distinct CDR3 sequences, roughly 9.1% of them detected once, and roughly 7.5% sits in the top ten. This sample comprised whole blood, obtained at baseline. The receptors here all came from an adult who was a healthcare worker with PCR-confirmed SARS-CoV-2 infection or an uninfected control (not recorded which).

The chain is built from TRBV11-2 and TRBJ1-6; 7 nucleotides align to TRBD1. Germline V gene lookup returns CDR1 SGHAT and CDR2 FQNNGV. The CDR3 contains 16 residues. V dropped 3 bases and J dropped 4; count of bases not matched to a gene: 6. CDR3 protein: CASSFNRGGYNSPLHF. The CDR3 nucleotides are TGTGCCAGCAGCTTCAACAGGGGTGGATATAATTCACCCCTCCACTTT.

CDR3 residues: CAWSRGTGNTIYF. CDR3 nucleotides: TGTGCCTGGAGTCGCGGTACCGGAAACACCATATATTTT. The chain employs TRBV30 and TRBJ1-3; D gene unclear. The germline CDR1 and CDR2 sequences are GTSNPN and SVGIG (reference sequence). The CDR3 runs to 13 residues. Trimming shortened V by 2 bases and J by 4 bases, and 9 bases separated the two germline ends.

The chain combines TRBV18 with TRBJ2-7, with D possibly being TRBD1 (5 bases). Germline assignment: CDR1 KGHSH and CDR2 LQKENI. The V and J ends lost 2 bases and 2 bases respectively, with 10 bases between them. The CDR3 runs to 14 residues. In DNA form, the CDR3 reads TGTGCCAGCTCACCAAGCAGGGTTCCCTACGAGCAGTACTTC. Translated: CASSPSRVPYEQYF. Variable domain in full (rest from reference TRBV18 and TRBJ2-7): NAGVMQNPRHLVRRRGQEARLRCSPMKGHSHVYWYRQLPEEGLKFMVYLQKENIIDESGMPKERFSAEFPKEGPSILRIQQVVRGDSAAYFCASSPSRVPYEQYFGPGTRLTVT.

This clonotype occurred many times. V and J are TRBV6-6 and TRBJ2-2; no definite D call. Trimming cost V 7 bases and J 3 bases, with 12 bases left between them. The CDR3 covers 14 residues. From germline, CDR1 is MNHNY and CDR2 SVGAGI (reference sequence). Here the CDR3 DNA reads TGTGCCAGCAATTCCCTGCCTCACACCGGGGAGCTGTTTTTT. Protein sequence: CASNSLPHTGELFF.

This clonotype was picked up many times. V and J are TRBV5-1 and TRBJ1-5; D perhaps matches TRBD1 (5 bases). The CDR3 contains 14 residues. V was clipped by 2 bases and J by 3 bases, with 9 bases between them. The germline V gene encodes CDR1 SGHRS and CDR2 YFSETQ. CDR3 protein: CASSLGTSNQPQHF. The CDR3 DNA sequence: TGCGCCAGCAGCTTAGGGACTTCCAATCAGCCCCAGCATTTT. The full variable domain, completed using reference TRBV5-1 and TRBJ1-5, is KAGVTQTPRYLIKTRGQQVTLSCSPISGHRSVSWYQQTPGQGLQFLFEYFSETQRNKGNFPGRFSGRQFSNSRSEMNVSTLELGDSALYLCASSLGTSNQPQHFGDGTRLSIL.

This clonotype was detected ten times or more. The chain employs TRBV2 and TRBJ2-7, with D possibly TRBD1 on 7 matching bases. CDR1 and CDR2 from the germline V gene are SNHLY and FYNNEI. Trimming pared 6 bases from V and 7 bases from J, leaving 22 bases between. The CDR3 runs 15 residues. The CDR3 nucleotides are TGTGCCAGCAGGGCCTCGACAGGGCTAGGGGGGGAGCAGTACTTC. The encoded protein is CASRASTGLGGEQYF.

CDR3 DNA: TGTGCCAGCAGTTTAAACAGGGGTCGAAACTCACCCCTCCACTTT. Amino acid sequence: CASSLNRGRNSPLHF. This chain uses TRBV27 with TRBJ1-6; 7 bases line up with TRBD1. CDR3 size: 15 residues. V shed 2 bases, J shed 10 bases, and the junction held 8 bases outside the gene matches. The V gene's germline CDR1 is MNHEY and CDR2 SMNVEV (reference sequence).

The CDR3 region has the DNA TGTGCCAGCAGACCTGGTCCAAACTACAATGAGCAGTTCTTC. Translated, it gives CASRPGPNYNEQFF. The chain carries TRBV12-3 or TRBV12-4 and TRBJ2-1; D is uncertain. V was cut by 6 bases and J by 3 bases, with 12 bases left in between. This CDR3 has 14 amino acids.

This chain connects TRBV7-6 to TRBJ2-7; D not resolved. CDR1 is SGHVS and CDR2 is FNYEAQ in the germline V gene. The CDR3 runs to 14 residues. V lost 5 bases, J lost 0 bases, and 11 bases lay in between. CDR3 sequence (DNA): TGTGCCAGCAGCCTCCATCTGGGCTCCTACGAGCAGTACTTC. It codes for CASSLHLGSYEQYF.

This clonotype showed up many times. The chain links TRBV5-8 to TRBJ1-5; unclear D gene. The germline V gene encodes CDR1 SGHTS and CDR2 YDEGEE. V dropped 6 bases and J dropped 3 bases, with 13 bases sitting between them. The length of the CDR3 is 14 residues. The CDR3 coding sequence is TGTGCCAGCACCATAGGTGGGATCAATCAGCCCCAGCATTTT. Translating gives CASTIGGINQPQHF.

Remarks on this clonotype: One base away lies a much larger clone, so this may be a sequencing read error. This chain joins TRBV12-3 or TRBV12-4 and TRBJ2-3; the D gene could be TRBD1 or TRBD2 (5 bases each). The CDR3 runs to 14 residues. The CDR3 is CASSGTASTDTRYF. The CDR3 DNA reads as TGTGCCAGTTCCGGGACGGCTAGCACAGATACGCGGTATTTT.

A few counts support this clonotype. This rearrangement joins TRBV6-4 to TRBJ1-6; TRBD1 is a possible D gene (5 bases). Per the germline V gene, CDR1 is MRHNA and CDR2 is SNTAGT. V lost 7 bases to trimming and J lost 10 bases, with 20 bases between them. The CDR3 runs 15 residues. The CDR3 nucleotides are TGTGCCAGCACCAAGGAGGCAGGGAGGGGATCACCCCTCCACTTT. It encodes CASTKEAGRGSPLHF.

This clonotype was seen many times. The chain has TRBV7-8 and TRBJ2-3; possible D gene TRBD2, 5 bases. Germline V lookup: CDR1 SGHVS, CDR2 FQNEAQ. There are 17 residues in the CDR3. V lost 3 bases and J lost 2, with 18 bases in between. The CDR3 sequence: CASSFSFYGVVTDTQYF. CDR3 sequence (DNA): TGTGCCAGCAGCTTTTCGTTTTACGGGGTAGTCACAGATACGCAGTATTTT.

The J gene is TRBJ1-6, the V gene TRBV18; D not certain. Germline V gene data show CDR1 as KGHSH and CDR2 as LQKENI. CDR3 size: 13 residues. V shed 5 bases and J shed 7 bases, with 9 bases lying between them. The CDR3 region is CASSESRNSPLHF. CDR3 nucleotide sequence: TGTGCCAGCTCAGAGTCCCGAAATTCACCCCTCCACTTT.

This clonotype was seen at least ten times. The chain couples TRBV10-2 to TRBJ2-2; 7 nucleotides agree with TRBD2. The CDR3 runs to 15 residues. V lost 0 bases, J lost 6 bases, and 4 bases stayed unmatched. Germline values: CDR1 WSHSY, CDR2 SAAADI. CDR3 bases: TGCGCCAGCAGTGAGTCGACGGGGGGTTCCGGGGAGCTGTTTTTT. Translation: CASSESTGGSGELFF.

The chain employs TRBV7-6 and TRBJ1-3; D is possibly TRBD1 (5 bases). Germline CDR1 reads SGHVS; CDR2 reads FNYEAQ. This CDR3 spans 16 amino acids. Trimming cost V 5 bases and J 4 bases, with 18 bases left between them. This CDR3 reads CASSRRTPGTGNTIYF. The CDR3 nucleotides are TGTGCCAGCAGCCGCCGGACTCCAGGGACCGGAAACACCATATATTTT.

This chain links TRBV29-1 with TRBJ2-7, with unresolved D. This CDR3 comprises 11 residues. In germline, CDR1 is SQVTM, CDR2 ANQGSEA. Trimming cost V 4 bases and J 2 bases, with 6 bases left between them. CDR3 DNA: TGCAGCGTTGGGAGTCCCTACGAGCAGTACTTC. Translated, it gives CSVGSPYEQYF.

This clonotype appeared a few times. The chain carries TRBV7-2 and TRBJ2-7; 10 nucleotides align to TRBD2. Germline V gene sequence: CDR1 SGHTA, CDR2 FQGNSA. This CDR3 comprises 15 residues. V lost 5 bases, J lost 5 bases, and 9 bases stayed unmatched. The CDR3 loop reads CASSKERGGVHEQYF. DNA for the CDR3: TGTGCCAGCAGCAAAGAGCGGGGGGGCGTTCACGAGCAGTACTTC.

This clonotype has at least ten counts. The chain carries TRBV6-5 and TRBJ2-5; TRBD1 aligns across 8 bases. V trimming: 5 bases; J trimming: 6 bases; junction bases outside the gene matches: 2. Germline CDR1 reads MNHEY; CDR2 reads SVGAGI. CDR3 size: 12 residues. The CDR3 DNA is TGTGCCAGCAGTCGACAGGGGAAGACCCAGTACTTC. Translation: CASSRQGKTQYF.

This clonotype was seen ten or more times. The chain links TRBV24-1 to TRBJ1-6, with 7 positions matching TRBD1. CDR1 is KGHDR and CDR2 is SFDVKD in the germline V gene. V shed 5 bases and J 10 bases; nucleotides not matched to a gene: 4. CDR3 length: 13 amino acids. CDR3 region: CATSGQGGSPLHF. The CDR3 bases are TGTGCCACCAGTGGACAGGGTGGCTCACCCCTCCACTTT.

The V call is TRBV6-5, the J call TRBJ2-5; D is ambiguous. Germline loops: CDR1 MNHEY, CDR2 SVGAGI. Deletions cut 2 bases from V and 7 bases from J, with 5 bases between. This CDR3 spans 11 amino acids. The CDR3 DNA follows: TGTGCCAGCAGTTACCTAGGGACCCAGTACTTC. Translated, it gives CASSYLGTQYF.

The rearrangement joins TRBV7-9 to TRBJ2-4, with 7 bases lining up with TRBD1. The CDR3 runs to 16 residues. The V segment lost 3 bases and the J segment 3 bases; nucleotides outside the gene matches: 8. The V gene's germline CDR1 is SEHNR and CDR2 FQNEAQ (reference sequence). This CDR3 is CASSFNSQGSKNIQYF. In DNA, the CDR3 is TGTGCCAGCAGCTTTAATTCACAGGGGAGCAAAAACATTCAGTACTTC.

This clonotype was observed many times. This chain connects TRBV27 to TRBJ2-6; D is unclear. The CDR3 runs 15 residues. Germline V gives CDR1 MNHEY, CDR2 SMNVEV (reference sequence). Deletions cut 6 bases from V and 0 bases from J, with 9 bases between. In DNA, the CDR3 is TGTGCCAGCAGATCGACGGGCTCTGGGGCCAACGTCCTGACTTTC. This encodes CASRSTGSGANVLTF.

J is TRBJ2-2 and V is TRBV6-6; 14 bases are shared with TRBD2. The length of the CDR3 is 17 residues. V trimming: 6 bases; J trimming: 4 bases; junction bases outside the gene matches: 7. Germline V gene data show CDR1 as MNHNY and CDR2 as SVGAGI (reference sequence). Here the CDR3 reads CASSRTSGGKGTGELFF. CDR3 DNA: TGTGCCAGCAGCCGGACTAGCGGGGGGAAGGGCACCGGGGAGCTGTTTTTT.

This clonotype occurred a few times. The V and J genes are TRBV2 and TRBJ1-2, with TRBD1 as a possible D gene (6 bases). Germline V gene lookup returns CDR1 SNHLY and CDR2 FYNNEI. The CDR3 covers 13 residues. V was trimmed by 6 bases and J by 4 bases, leaving 12 bases between them. The CDR3 protein is CASSTQGPYGYTF. The CDR3 DNA follows: TGTGCCAGCAGCACGCAGGGGCCCTATGGCTACACCTTC.

The chain carries TRBV7-2 and TRBJ2-1; 9 bases match TRBD2. From germline, CDR1 is SGHTA and CDR2 FQGNSA. V lost 1 base, J lost 4 bases, and 2 bases stayed unmatched. The CDR3 is 15 residues long. The CDR3 bases are TGTGCCAGCAGCTTAGTTAGCGGGGGTTACAATGAGCAGTTCTTC. Its protein is CASSLVSGGYNEQFF.

In its sample, this clonotype was seen many times. The CDR3 DNA reads TGTGCCAGCTCCGCGGGGGGATCCAACACTGAAGCTTTCTTT. It encodes CASSAGGSNTEAFF. This chain connects TRBV18 to TRBJ1-1; D is perhaps TRBD1 (5 bases). CDR3 length: 14 amino acids. The V and J ends lost 6 bases and 2 bases respectively, with 13 bases between them. CDR1 and CDR2 (germline): KGHSH, LQKENI. Supplemented by reference TRBV18 and TRBJ1-1, the full variable domain reads NAGVMQNPRHLVRRRGQEARLRCSPMKGHSHVYWYRQLPEEGLKFMVYLQKENIIDESGMPKERFSAEFPKEGPSILRIQQVVRGDSAAYFCASSAGGSNTEAFFGQGTRLTVV.

This clonotype occurred many times. This chain links TRBV4-3 with TRBJ1-1; no reliable D call. Between the trimmed V and J ends, which lost 0 bases and 2 bases, there was a span of 10 bases. Germline V gene sequence: CDR1 LGHNA, CDR2 YSLEER. The CDR3 is 15 residues long. The CDR3 DNA reads TGCGCCAGCAGCCAAGATCAACGGGGTAACACTGAAGCTTTCTTT. It is translated as CASSQDQRGNTEAFF.

The chain recombines TRBV27 with TRBJ2-7; D remains ambiguous. Germline-derived CDR1 and CDR2 are MNHEY and SMNVEV (reference sequence). The CDR3 is 13 amino acids. Between the trimmed V and J ends, which lost 4 bases and 3 bases, there was a span of 10 bases. CDR3 in DNA: TGTGCCAGCAGTTCCCTCCTGGACTACGAGCAGTACTTC. Protein: CASSSLLDYEQYF.

This clonotype was seen repeatedly, ten times or more. This rearrangement joins TRBV10-3 to TRBJ2-7; 10 bases are a match to TRBD1. This CDR3 is built from 15 residues. Unmatched junction bases numbered 5, after V lost 6 bases and J lost 0 bases. Germline values: CDR1 ENHRY, CDR2 SYGVKD. The chain's CDR3 is CAIRDRTGGSYEQYF. The CDR3 coding sequence is TGTGCCATCAGAGATAGGACAGGGGGCTCCTACGAGCAGTACTTC.